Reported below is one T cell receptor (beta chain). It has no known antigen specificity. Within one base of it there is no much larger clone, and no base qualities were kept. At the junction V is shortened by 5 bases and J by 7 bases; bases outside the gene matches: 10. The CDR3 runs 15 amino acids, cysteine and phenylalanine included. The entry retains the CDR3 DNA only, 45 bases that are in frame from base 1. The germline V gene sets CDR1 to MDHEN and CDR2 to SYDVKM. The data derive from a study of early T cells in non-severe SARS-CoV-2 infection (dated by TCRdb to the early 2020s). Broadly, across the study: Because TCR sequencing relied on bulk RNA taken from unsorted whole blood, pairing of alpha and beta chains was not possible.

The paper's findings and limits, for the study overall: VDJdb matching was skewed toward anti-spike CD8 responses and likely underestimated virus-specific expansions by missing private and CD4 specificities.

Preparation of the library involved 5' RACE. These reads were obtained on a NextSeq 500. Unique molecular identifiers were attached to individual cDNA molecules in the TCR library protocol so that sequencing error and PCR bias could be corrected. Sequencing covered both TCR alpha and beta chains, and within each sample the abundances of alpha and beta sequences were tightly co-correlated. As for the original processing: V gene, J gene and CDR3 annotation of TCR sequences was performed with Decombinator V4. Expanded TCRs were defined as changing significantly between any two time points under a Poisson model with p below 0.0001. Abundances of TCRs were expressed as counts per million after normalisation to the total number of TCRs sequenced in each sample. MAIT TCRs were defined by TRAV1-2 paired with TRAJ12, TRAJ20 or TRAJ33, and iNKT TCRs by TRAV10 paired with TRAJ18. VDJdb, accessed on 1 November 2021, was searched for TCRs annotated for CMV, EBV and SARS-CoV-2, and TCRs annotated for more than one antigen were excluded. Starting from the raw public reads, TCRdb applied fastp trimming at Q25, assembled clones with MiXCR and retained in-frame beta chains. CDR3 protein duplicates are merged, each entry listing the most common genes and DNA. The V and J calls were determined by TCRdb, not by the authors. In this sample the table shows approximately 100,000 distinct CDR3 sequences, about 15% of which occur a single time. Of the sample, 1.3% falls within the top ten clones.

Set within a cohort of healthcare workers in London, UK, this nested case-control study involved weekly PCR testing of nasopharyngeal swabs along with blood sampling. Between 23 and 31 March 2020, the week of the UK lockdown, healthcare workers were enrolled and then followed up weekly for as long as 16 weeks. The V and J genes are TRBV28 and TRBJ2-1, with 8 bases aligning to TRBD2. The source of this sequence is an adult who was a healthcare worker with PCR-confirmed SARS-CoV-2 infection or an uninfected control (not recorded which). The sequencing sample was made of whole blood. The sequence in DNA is TGTGCCAGCAGTCTTAATCAGCGGGGGCGGAATGAGCAGTTCTTC. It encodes CASSLNQRGRNEQFF.